This is a list of T cell receptor beta chains from one sample in a study of T cells after yellow fever vaccination. TCRdb ran MiXCR on the 5' RACE reads and lists one entry per CDR3 protein. Of around 310,000 distinct CDR3 sequences detected, roughly 8.7% appear once; the ten largest clones hold roughly 17%. Material: PBMCs, obtained on the day of the first yellow fever vaccination. These receptors all stem from a man younger than 35 who received the YFV17D yellow fever vaccine. CDR3s include the opening cysteine and the closing phenylalanine or tryptophan. D genes are given only for firm matches. Expanded clones are given a class, and other clones once, few, many or no size at all.

j_call,v_call,clone_size,d_call,cdr3_nt,cdr3_aa
TRBJ1-1,TRBV19,many,-,TGTGCCAGCAGCATAGGGGGAAACACTGAAGCTTTCTTT,CASSIGGNTEAFF
TRBJ2-5,TRBV2,-,-,TGTGCCAGCAGTGAAGGAGGGGCGACCCAGTACTTC,CASSEGGATQYF
TRBJ2-3,TRBV5-4,-,TRBD2,TGTGCCAGCAGCTTGAAGACTAGCGGGGGTGATACGCAGTATTTT,CASSLKTSGGDTQYF
TRBJ1-6,TRBV27,few,TRBD1,TGTGCCAGCAGTTTAAGGACAGGGGATAATTCACCCCTCCACTTT,CASSLRTGDNSPLHF
TRBJ1-1,TRBV9,-,-,TGTGCCAGCAGCGTAGATGTGGGACGGGGGAACACTGAAGCTTTCTTT,CASSVDVGRGNTEAFF
TRBJ2-2,TRBV6-2/TRBV6-3,-,TRBD1,TGTGCCGGTCGGACAGGGGAAACCACCGGGGAGCTGTTTTTT,CAGRTGETTGELFF
TRBJ2-1,TRBV7-2,few,-,TGTGCCAGCAGCTCAAGAGCTGTTCCCTCCTACAATGAGCAGTTCTTC,CASSSRAVPSYNEQFF
TRBJ2-3,TRBV28,-,-,TGTGCCAGCAGGTCTCCACAGGGTTTCGGAGATACGCAGTATTTT,CASRSPQGFGDTQYF
TRBJ2-1,TRBV29-1,-,-,TGCAGCGGACGGGCGGGGTTGAATGAGCAGTTCTTC,CSGRAGLNEQFF
TRBJ2-7,TRBV5-6,-,-,TGTGCCAGGAGCCCCCGGGACATCTGCTGGCAGTACTTC,CARSPRDICWQYF
TRBJ2-1,TRBV11-2,-,-,TGTGCCAGCAGTTCAAGGGGTCAGTCCTACAATGAGCAGTTCTTC,CASSSRGQSYNEQFF
TRBJ2-2,TRBV27,many,TRBD2,TGTGCCAGCAGTCCGGGACTAGTTGGAACCGGGGAGCTGTTTTTT,CASSPGLVGTGELFF
TRBJ1-2,TRBV4-3,few,-,TGCGCCAGCAGCCAAGATGGGGTCACACACAACTATGGCTACACCTTC,CASSQDGVTHNYGYTF
TRBJ1-5,TRBV7-2,-,-,TGTGCCAGCAGCTTAGGAGTCTTCGGAGGGATAAATCAGCCCCAGCATTTT,CASSLGVFGGINQPQHF
TRBJ2-5,TRBV7-2,-,TRBD2,TGTGCCAGCAGCCCGCGTAGCGGGGGTGGGGTCCGGGAGACCCAGTACTTC,CASSPRSGGGVRETQYF
TRBJ1-4,TRBV4-3,-,TRBD1,TGCGCCAGCCGCTCGACAGGGACAGTGAATGAAAAACTGTTTTTT,CASRSTGTVNEKLFF
TRBJ1-2,TRBV18,-,-,TGTGCCAGCTCACCAGGGCAGGCAACCTATGGCTACACCTTC,CASSPGQATYGYTF
TRBJ1-4,TRBV6-1,many,-,TGTGCCAGCAGGGGGGCTATGGATGAAAAACTGTTTTTT,CASRGAMDEKLFF
TRBJ1-1,TRBV12-3/TRBV12-4,-,-,TGTGCCAGCAGCCAAGCGGAGGGCCCGCGAGCTTTCTTT,CASSQAEGPRAFF
TRBJ1-6,TRBV10-3,many,-,TGTGCCATCAGGGACAGTTATAATTCACCCCTCCACTTT,CAIRDSYNSPLHF
TRBJ2-3,TRBV7-3,-,TRBD2,TGTGCCAGCAGCCCGGGACTAGCGGGGGGCTACACAGATACGCAGTATTTT,CASSPGLAGGYTDTQYF
TRBJ2-7,TRBV10-2,few,TRBD2,TGCGCCAGCAGTGATCTAGCGGGGCCCCCGGGCGAGCAGTACTTC,CASSDLAGPPGEQYF
TRBJ1-2,TRBV5-8,few,-,TGTGCCAGCAGCTTGGCCCGGGGGGGATTAGCTAACTATGGCTACACCTTC,CASSLARGGLANYGYTF
TRBJ2-7,TRBV12-3/TRBV12-4,few,-,TGTGCCAGCAGTTACGGCCCCTACGAGCAGTACTTC,CASSYGPYEQYF
TRBJ2-6,TRBV11-2,-,-,TGTGCCAGCAGCCTAGGGGTCGCAGCTGGGGCCAACGTCCTGACTTTC,CASSLGVAAGANVLTF
TRBJ2-3,TRBV27,few,TRBD2,TGTGCCAGCAGCCCTGCCCGGACTAGCGGGGACTTTAGCACAGATACGCAGTATTTT,CASSPARTSGDFSTDTQYF
TRBJ1-2,TRBV7-2,few,-,TGTGCCAGCAGCTTAGCATACGGGACAAGTCCCTATGGCTACACCTTC,CASSLAYGTSPYGYTF
TRBJ2-1,TRBV5-6,once,-,TGTGCCAGCAGCTTTTTCAGGGGTAATGAGCAGTTCTTC,CASSFFRGNEQFF
TRBJ2-3,TRBV4-1,many,-,TGCGCCAGCAGCCAAGGACGAGGGGCGACAGATACGCAGTATTTT,CASSQGRGATDTQYF
TRBJ2-1,TRBV7-2,many,-,TGTGCCAGCAGTTTTTCAGGGACCTACAATGAGCAGTTCTTC,CASSFSGTYNEQFF
TRBJ1-5,TRBV12-3/TRBV12-4,-,TRBD1,TGTGCCAGCAGTTTAGAGACAGGGCGGCGTCAGCCCCAGCATTTT,CASSLETGRRQPQHF
TRBJ1-1,TRBV29-1,-,-,TGCAGCGGGACAGAGAACACTGAAGCTTTCTTT,CSGTENTEAFF
TRBJ2-1,TRBV6-2/TRBV6-3,-,-,TGTGCCAGCAGAGCGTCCATACGGGCCTATAGCGAGCAGTTCTTC,CASRASIRAYSEQFF
TRBJ2-1,TRBV29-1,few,TRBD2,TGCAGCGTGGAATCCCTAGCGGGGGATCCGAGCTCCTACAATGAGCAGTTCTTC,CSVESLAGDPSSYNEQFF
TRBJ2-1,TRBV7-9,-,TRBD1,TGTGCCACCCCACGGGACAGGGGTTTTGAGCAGTTCTTC,CATPRDRGFEQFF
TRBJ1-2,TRBV20-1,-,-,TGCAGTGCTAGCAGGGGTTTTGGCTACACCTTC,CSASRGFGYTF
TRBJ1-2,TRBV9,-,-,TGTGCCAGCACCGGAAACTTCTATGGCTACACCTTC,CASTGNFYGYTF
TRBJ2-2,TRBV4-1,many,-,TGCGCCAGCGCCCCCCAGCGGGCCTCCATTGGGGGTGATTTTGGCGGGGAGCTGTTTTTT,CASAPQRASIGGDFGGELFF
TRBJ2-7,TRBV13,few,-,TGTGCCAGCAGCTTGGGGGACGGCATTTGGTACTTC,CASSLGDGIWYF
TRBJ2-3,TRBV6-4,many,-,TGTGCCAGCAGTGATTTAAGGTCCGGGCAGTATTTT,CASSDLRSGQYF